The entry below gives a single T cell receptor beta chain sequence along with its context. Here immunoSEQ multiplex PCR was the method, and the copy in TCRdb shows in-frame clones only, minus some. The top ten hold about 0.72% of the sample, which has tens of thousands of clones, just over 90% seen once. The record originates from a study of T cell changes during pregnancy in multiple sclerosis. V lost 3 bases, J lost 5 bases, and 1 base stayed unmatched. The CDR3 is 14 residues long. Germline-derived CDR1 and CDR2 are LNHDA and SQIVND (reference sequence). The sequencing used peripheral blood, collected in the second trimester of pregnancy. The TCR originated in a female donor in good health, enrolled as a control in a pregnancy study. V usage is TRBV19 and J usage is TRBJ2-1, with 10 bases lining up with TRBD2. The CDR3 is CASSISGGHNEQFF. CDR3 coding DNA: TGTGCCAGTAGTATTAGCGGGGGGCACAATGAGCAGTTCTTC.